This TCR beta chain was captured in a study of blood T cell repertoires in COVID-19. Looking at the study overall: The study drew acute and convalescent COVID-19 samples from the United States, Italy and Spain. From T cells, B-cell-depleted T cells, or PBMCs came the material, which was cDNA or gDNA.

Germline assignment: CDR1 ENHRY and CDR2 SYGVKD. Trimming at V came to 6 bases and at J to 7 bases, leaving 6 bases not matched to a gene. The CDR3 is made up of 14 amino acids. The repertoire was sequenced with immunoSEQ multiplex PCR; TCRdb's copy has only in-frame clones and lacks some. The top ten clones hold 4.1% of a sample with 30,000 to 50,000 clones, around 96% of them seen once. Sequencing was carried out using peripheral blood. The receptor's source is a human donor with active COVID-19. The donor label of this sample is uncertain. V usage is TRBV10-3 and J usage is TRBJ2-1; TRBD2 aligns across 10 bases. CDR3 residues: CAIRTGTSDNEQFF. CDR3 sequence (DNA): TGTGCCATCAGGACCGGGACTAGCGATAATGAGCAGTTCTTC.